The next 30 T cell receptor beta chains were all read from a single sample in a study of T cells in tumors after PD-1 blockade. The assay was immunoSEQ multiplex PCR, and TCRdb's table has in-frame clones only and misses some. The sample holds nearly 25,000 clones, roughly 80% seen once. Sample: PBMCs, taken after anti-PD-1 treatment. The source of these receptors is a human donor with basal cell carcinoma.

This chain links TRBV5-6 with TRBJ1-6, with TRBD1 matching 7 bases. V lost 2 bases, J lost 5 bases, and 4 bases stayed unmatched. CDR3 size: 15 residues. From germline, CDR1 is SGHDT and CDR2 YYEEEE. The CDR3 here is CASSFPGGDNSPLHF. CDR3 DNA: TGTGCCAGCAGCTTCCCAGGGGGGGATAATTCACCCCTCCACTTT.

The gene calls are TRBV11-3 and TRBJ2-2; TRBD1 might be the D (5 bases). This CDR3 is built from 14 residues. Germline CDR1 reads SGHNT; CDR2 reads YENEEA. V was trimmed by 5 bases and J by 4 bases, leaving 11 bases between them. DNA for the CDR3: TGTGCCAGCAGCCGAGACGACAGCACCGGGGAGCTGTTTTTT. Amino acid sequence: CASSRDDSTGELFF.

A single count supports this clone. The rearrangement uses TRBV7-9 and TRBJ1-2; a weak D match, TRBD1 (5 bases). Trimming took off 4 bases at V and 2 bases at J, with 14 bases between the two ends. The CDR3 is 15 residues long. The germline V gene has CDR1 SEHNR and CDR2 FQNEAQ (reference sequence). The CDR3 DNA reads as TGTGCCAGCAGCTCTACGGGGGTGGGCAACTATGGCTACACCTTC. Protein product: CASSSTGVGNYGYTF.

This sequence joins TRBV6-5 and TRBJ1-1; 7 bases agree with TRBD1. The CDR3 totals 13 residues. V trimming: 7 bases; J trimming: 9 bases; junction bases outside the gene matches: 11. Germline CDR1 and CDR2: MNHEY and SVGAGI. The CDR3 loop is CASTEGGTAKAFF. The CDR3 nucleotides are TGTGCCAGCACCGAAGGAGGGACAGCCAAAGCTTTCTTT.

CDR3 loop: CAWRGDPGGQYF. CDR3 sequence (DNA): TGTGCCTGGAGAGGGGACCCAGGGGGCCAGTACTTC. This rearrangement joins TRBV30 to TRBJ2-5, with 7 bases that match TRBD1. The V gene's germline CDR1 is GTSNPN and CDR2 SVGIG (reference sequence). This CDR3 has 12 amino acids. Germline trimming cut 3 bases from V and 10 bases from J; bases unmatched to any gene: 8.

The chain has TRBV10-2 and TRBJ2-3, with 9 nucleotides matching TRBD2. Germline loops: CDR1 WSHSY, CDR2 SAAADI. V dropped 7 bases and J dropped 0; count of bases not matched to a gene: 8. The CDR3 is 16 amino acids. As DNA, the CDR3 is TGCGCCAGCAATCCTATAGCGGGGGCGAGCACAGATACGCAGTATTTT. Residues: CASNPIAGASTDTQYF.

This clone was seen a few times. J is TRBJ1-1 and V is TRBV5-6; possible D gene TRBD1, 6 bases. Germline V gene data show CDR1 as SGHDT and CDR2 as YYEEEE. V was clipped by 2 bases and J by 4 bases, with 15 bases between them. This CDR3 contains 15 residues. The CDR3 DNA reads TGTGCCAGCAGCTTCCCGTCAGGGGCGGGCACTGAAGCTTTCTTT. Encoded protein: CASSFPSGAGTEAFF.

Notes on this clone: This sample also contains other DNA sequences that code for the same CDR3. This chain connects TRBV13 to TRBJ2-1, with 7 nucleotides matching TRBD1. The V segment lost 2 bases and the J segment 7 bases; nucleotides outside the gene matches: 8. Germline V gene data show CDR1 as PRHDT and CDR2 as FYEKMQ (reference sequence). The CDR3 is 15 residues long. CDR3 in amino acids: CASSLRDRVGNEQFF. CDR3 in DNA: TGTGCCAGCAGCTTACGAGACAGGGTAGGAAATGAGCAGTTCTTC. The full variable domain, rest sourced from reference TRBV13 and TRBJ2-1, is AAGVIQSPRHLIKEKRETATLKCYPIPRHDTVYWYQQGPGQDPQFLISFYEKMQSDKGSIPDRFSAQQFSDYHSELNMSSLELGDSALYFCASSLRDRVGNEQFFGPGTRLTVL.

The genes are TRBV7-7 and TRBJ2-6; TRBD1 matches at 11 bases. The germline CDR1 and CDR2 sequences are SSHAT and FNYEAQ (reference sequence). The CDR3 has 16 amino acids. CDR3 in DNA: TGTGCTAGCGGGGGACAGGGGGGCTCTGGGGCCAACGTCCTGACTTTC. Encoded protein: CASGGQGGSGANVLTF.

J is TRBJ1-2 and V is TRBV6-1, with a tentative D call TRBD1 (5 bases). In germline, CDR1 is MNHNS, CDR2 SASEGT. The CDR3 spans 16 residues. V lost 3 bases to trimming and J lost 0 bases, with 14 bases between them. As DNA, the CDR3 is TGTGCCAGCAGTGACAGGGTGGCAAGGACTAACTATGGCTACACCTTC. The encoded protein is CASSDRVARTNYGYTF.

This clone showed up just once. The chain's CDR3 is CASSLSFGTANSPLHF. The DNA of the CDR3 is TGTGCCAGCAGCTTATCTTTCGGGACGGCTAATTCACCCCTCCACTTT. J is TRBJ1-6 and V is TRBV5-6, with a weak D call TRBD1 (5 bases). Trimming shortened V by 2 bases and J by 6 bases, and 15 bases separated the two germline ends. The V gene's germline CDR1 is SGHDT and CDR2 YYEEEE. The CDR3 sequence is 16 residues long.

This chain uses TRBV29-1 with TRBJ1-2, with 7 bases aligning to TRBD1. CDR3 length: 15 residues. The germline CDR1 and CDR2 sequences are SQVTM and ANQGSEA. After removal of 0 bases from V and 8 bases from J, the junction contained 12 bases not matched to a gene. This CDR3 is CSVEDRGRGAQGYTF. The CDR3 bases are TGCAGCGTTGAAGATCGGGGCAGGGGGGCTCAGGGCTACACCTTC.

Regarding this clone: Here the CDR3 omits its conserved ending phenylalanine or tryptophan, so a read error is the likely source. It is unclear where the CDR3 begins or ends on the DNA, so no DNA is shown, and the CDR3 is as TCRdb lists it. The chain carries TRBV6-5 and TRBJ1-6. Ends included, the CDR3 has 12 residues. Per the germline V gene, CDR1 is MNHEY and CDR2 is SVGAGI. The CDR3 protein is CASRSGTSEYLL.

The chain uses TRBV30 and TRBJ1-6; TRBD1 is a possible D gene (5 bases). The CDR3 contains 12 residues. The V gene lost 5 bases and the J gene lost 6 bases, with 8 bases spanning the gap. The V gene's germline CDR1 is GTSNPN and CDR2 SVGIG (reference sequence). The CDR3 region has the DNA TGTGCCTGGGGGCAGGGTAATTCACCCCTCCACTTT. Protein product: CAWGQGNSPLHF.

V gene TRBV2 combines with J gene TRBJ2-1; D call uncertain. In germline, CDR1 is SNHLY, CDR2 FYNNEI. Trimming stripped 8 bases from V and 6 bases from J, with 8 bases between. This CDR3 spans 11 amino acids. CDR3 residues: CASGGPNEQFF. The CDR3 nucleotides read TGTGCCAGCGGCGGCCCCAATGAGCAGTTCTTC.

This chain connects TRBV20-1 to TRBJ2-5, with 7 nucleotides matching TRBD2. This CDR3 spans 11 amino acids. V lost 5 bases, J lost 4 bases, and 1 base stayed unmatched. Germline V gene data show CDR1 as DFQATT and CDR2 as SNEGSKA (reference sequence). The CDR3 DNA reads TGCAGTGCTGGCGGGGGAGAGACCCAGTACTTC. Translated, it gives CSAGGGETQYF.

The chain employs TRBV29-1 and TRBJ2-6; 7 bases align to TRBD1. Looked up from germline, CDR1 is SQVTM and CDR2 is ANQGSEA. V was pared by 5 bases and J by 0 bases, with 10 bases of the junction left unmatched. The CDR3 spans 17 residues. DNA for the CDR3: TGCAGCGTTCTAGCCGGGACAGCGAACTCTGGGGCCAACGTCCTGACTTTC. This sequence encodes CSVLAGTANSGANVLTF.

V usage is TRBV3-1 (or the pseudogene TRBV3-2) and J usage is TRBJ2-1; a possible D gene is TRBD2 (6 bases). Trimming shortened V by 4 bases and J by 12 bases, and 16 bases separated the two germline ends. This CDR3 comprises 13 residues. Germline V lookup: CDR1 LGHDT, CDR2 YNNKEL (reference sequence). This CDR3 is CASSPARQGGQFF. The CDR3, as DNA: TGTGCCAGCAGCCCAGCCCGTCAGGGAGGGCAGTTCTTC.

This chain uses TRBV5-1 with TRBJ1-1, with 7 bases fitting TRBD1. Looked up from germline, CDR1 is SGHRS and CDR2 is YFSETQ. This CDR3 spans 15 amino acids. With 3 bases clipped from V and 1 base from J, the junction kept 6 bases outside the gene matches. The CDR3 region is CASSWEGQTNTEAFF. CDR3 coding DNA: TGCGCCAGCAGCTGGGAGGGACAGACGAACACTGAAGCTTTCTTT.

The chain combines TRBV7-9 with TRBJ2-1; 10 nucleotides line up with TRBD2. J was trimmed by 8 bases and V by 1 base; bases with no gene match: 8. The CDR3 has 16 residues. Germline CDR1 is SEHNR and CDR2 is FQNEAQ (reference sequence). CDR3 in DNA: TGTGCCAGCAGCTTAGGAGCGGGGGGGCCTCGGGATGAGCAGTTCTTC. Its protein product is CASSLGAGGPRDEQFF.

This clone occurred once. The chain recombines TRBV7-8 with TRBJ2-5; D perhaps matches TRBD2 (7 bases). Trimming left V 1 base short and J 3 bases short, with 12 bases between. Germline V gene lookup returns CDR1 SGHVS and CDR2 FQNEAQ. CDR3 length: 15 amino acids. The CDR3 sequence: CASSLGGGREETQYF. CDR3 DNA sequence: TGTGCCAGCAGCTTAGGGGGGGGCAGGGAAGAGACCCAGTACTTC.

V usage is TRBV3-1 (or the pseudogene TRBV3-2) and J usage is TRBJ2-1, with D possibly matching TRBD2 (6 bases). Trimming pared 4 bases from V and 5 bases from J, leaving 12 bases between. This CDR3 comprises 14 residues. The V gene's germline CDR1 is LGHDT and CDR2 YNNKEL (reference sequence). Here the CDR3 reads CASSPGVYNNEQFF. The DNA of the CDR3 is TGTGCCAGCAGCCCGGGGGTATATAACAATGAGCAGTTCTTC.

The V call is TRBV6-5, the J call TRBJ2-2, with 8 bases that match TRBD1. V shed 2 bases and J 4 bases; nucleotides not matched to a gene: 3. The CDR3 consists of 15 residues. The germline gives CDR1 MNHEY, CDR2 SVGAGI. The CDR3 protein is CASSYDDRGTGELFF. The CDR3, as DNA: TGTGCCAGCAGTTACGACGACAGGGGCACCGGGGAGCTGTTTTTT.

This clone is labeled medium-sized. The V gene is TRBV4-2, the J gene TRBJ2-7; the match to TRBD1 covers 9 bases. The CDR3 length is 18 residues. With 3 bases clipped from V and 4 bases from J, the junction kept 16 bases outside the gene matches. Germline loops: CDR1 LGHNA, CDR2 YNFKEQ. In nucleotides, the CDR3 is TGTGCCAGCAGCCAGGGGGACAGGGTTTTTGAGGAGGGATACGAGCAGTACTTC. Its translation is CASSQGDRVFEEGYEQYF.

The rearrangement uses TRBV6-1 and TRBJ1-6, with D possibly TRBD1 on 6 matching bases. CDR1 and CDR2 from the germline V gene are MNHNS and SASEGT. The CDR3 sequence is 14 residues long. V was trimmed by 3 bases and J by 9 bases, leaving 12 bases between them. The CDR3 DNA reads TGTGCCAGCAGTGATGAGGACAGACGTTCACCCCTCCACTTT. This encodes CASSDEDRRSPLHF.

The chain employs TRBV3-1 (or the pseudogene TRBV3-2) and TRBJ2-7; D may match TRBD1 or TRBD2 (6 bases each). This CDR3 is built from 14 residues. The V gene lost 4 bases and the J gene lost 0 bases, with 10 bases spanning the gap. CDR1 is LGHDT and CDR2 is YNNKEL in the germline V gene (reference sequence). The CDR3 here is CASSLGGSSYEQYF. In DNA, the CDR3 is TGTGCCAGCAGCCTCGGGGGCAGCTCCTACGAGCAGTACTTC.

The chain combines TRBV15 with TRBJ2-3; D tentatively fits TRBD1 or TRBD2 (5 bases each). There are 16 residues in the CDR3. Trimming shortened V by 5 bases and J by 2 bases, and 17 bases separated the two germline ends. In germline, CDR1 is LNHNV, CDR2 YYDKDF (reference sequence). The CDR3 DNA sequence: TGTGCCACCAGCCCACGGGGACGGCCGTCCACAGATACGCAGTATTTT. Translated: CATSPRGRPSTDTQYF.

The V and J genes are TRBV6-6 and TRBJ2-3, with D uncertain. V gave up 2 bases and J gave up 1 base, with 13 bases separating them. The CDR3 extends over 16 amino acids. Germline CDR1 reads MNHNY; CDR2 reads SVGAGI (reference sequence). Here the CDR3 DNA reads TGTGCCAGCAGTTACGGCCGGCTAGACGGCACAGATACGCAGTATTTT. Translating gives CASSYGRLDGTDTQYF.

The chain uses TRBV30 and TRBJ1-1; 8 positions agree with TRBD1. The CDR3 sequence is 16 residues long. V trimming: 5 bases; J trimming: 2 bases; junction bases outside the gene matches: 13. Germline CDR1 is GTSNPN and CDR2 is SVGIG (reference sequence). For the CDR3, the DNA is TGTGCCTGGGCCTCTTTACCGGGACAGGTTAACACTGAAGCTTTCTTT. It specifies CAWASLPGQVNTEAFF.

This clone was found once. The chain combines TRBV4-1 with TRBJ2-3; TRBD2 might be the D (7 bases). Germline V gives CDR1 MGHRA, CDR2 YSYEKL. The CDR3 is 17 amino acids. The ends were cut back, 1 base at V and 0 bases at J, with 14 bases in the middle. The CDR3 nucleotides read TGCGCCAGCAGCCAAGCGTCGGCGGGGGCGAGCACAGATACGCAGTATTTT. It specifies CASSQASAGASTDTQYF.